The 10 T cell receptor beta chains listed next were all sequenced from one sample in a study of kidney transplant recipient with SARS-CoV-2 infection. TCRdb re-called the reads with MiXCR, one entry per CDR3 protein. Among 200,000 to 300,000 distinct CDR3 sequences listed, 25% to 30% were seen once. Material: a blood sample, obtained at baseline and between days 110 and 120 from a kidney transplant recipient. The receptors shown here come from a male patient aged 30 to 39 who had COVID-19 and was a kidney transplant recipient. Some T cells may be the graft donor's.

About this clonotype itself: This could be a read error, since a much larger clone is one nucleotide away. This chain links TRBV12-3 or TRBV12-4 with TRBJ1-2; D ambiguous. V lost 5 bases and J lost 4, with 23 bases in between. CDR3 length: 17 amino acids. CDR3 in DNA: TGTGCCAGCAGTCAGATTTTCAGCTTCCAAAAGACCTATGGCTACACCTTC. Encoded protein: CASSQIFSFQKTYGYTF.

There are many counts of this clonotype. The CDR3 here is CASSELQVLSYGYTF. The CDR3, as DNA: TGTGCCAGCAGTGAACTACAGGTTTTGAGCTATGGCTACACCTTC. The chain employs TRBV6-1 and TRBJ1-2, with D maybe TRBD1 (5 bases). Trimming removed 2 bases from V and 4 bases from J, with 14 bases in between. The CDR3 runs 15 residues. The V gene's germline CDR1 is MNHNS and CDR2 SASEGT.

This clonotype has ten or more counts. V is TRBV6-5 and J is TRBJ1-1, with a weak D call TRBD1 (6 bases). The CDR3 loop spans 14 amino acids. CDR1 is MNHEY and CDR2 is SVGAGI in the germline V gene. With 9 bases removed from V and 4 bases from J, the gap between germline ends came to 18 bases. The CDR3 spells CASGKGGGFTEAFF. Written as DNA, the CDR3 is TGTGCCAGTGGGAAAGGGGGGGGATTCACTGAAGCTTTCTTT.

Points on this clonotype: A clone one base away is much larger, so this may be a read error. V usage is TRBV10-1 and J usage is TRBJ1-2; D is uncertain. Germline assignment: CDR1 WNHNN and CDR2 SYGVQD (reference sequence). The V and J ends lost 8 bases and 4 bases respectively, with 26 bases between them. The CDR3 extends over 17 amino acids. The CDR3 sequence: CASGPPVRSRKTYGYTF. Written as DNA, the CDR3 is TGCGCCAGCGGTCCGCCTGTAAGATCGCGAAAGACCTATGGCTACACCTTC.

Points on this clonotype: This clone may be a read error of a much larger clone one base away. This rearrangement joins TRBV25-1 to TRBJ2-2; tentatively, D is TRBD1 (6 bases). From germline, CDR1 is MGHDK and CDR2 SYGVNS. This CDR3 has 12 amino acids. CDR3 in amino acids: CATTQGNGKLFF. The CDR3 DNA sequence: TGTGCCACTACGCAGGGGAACGGGAAGCTGTTTTTT. Combining the CDR3 with reference TRBV25-1 and TRBJ2-2 gives the whole variable domain EADIYQTPRYLVIGTGKKITLECSQTMGHDKMYWYQQDPGMELHLIHYSYGVNSTEKGDLSSESTVSRIRTEHFPLTLESARPSHTSQYLCATTQGNGKLFFGEGSRLTVL.

There are many counts of this clonotype. This chain links TRBV2 with TRBJ1-6, with D possibly matching TRBD1 (5 bases). Looked up from germline, CDR1 is SNHLY and CDR2 is FYNNEI. This CDR3 has 15 residues. V lost 4 bases, J lost 7 bases, and 14 bases lay in between. The CDR3 DNA is TGTGCCAGCAGTGGCCGGGACGCACGCAATTCACCCCTCCACTTT. Its translation: CASSGRDARNSPLHF.

For this clonotype: It may be a read error: a sequence one base away is much more abundant. V and J are TRBV14 and TRBJ1-5; 7 bases match TRBD1. Germline V gene data show CDR1 as SGHDN and CDR2 as FVKESK. The CDR3 length is 15 residues. V was clipped by 4 bases and J by 6 bases; unmatched bases: 9. The CDR3 region has the DNA TGTGCCAGCAGCCGAGGAGGGGGCTCGGGTCAGCCCCAGCATTTT. This encodes CASSRGGGSGQPQHF. Looking up the rest from reference TRBV14 and TRBJ1-5 gives the full variable domain: EAGVTQFPSHSVIEKGQTVTLRCDPISGHDNLYWYRRVMGKEIKFLLHFVKESKQDESGMPNNRFLAERTGGTYSTLKVQPAELEDSGVYFCASSRGGGSGQPQHFGDGTRLSIL.

This clonotype was picked up many times. V gene TRBV6-2 or TRBV6-3 combines with J gene TRBJ2-7, with 8 bases that match TRBD2. V was clipped by 6 bases and J by 2 bases; unmatched bases: 6. The germline CDR1 and CDR2 sequences are MNHEY and SVGEGT. The CDR3 has 14 amino acids. The CDR3 is CASRLGLGPYEQYF. The CDR3 region has the DNA TGTGCCAGCAGACTGGGACTAGGACCCTACGAGCAGTACTTC.

Points on this clonotype: A read error is possible here, since a much larger clone lies one base away. This chain links TRBV7-9 with TRBJ1-2, with D unclear. The germline V gene encodes CDR1 SEHNR and CDR2 FQNEAQ (reference sequence). This CDR3 region has 17 residues. Trimming took 5 bases from V and 4 from J, leaving 23 bases between them. CDR3 amino acids: CASSIRLYHGKTYGYTF. In nucleotides, the CDR3 is TGTGCCAGCAGCATTAGGTTATACCATGGAAAGACCTATGGCTACACCTTC.

This chain links TRBV11-3 with TRBJ1-2, with D unresolved. The CDR3 loop spans 17 amino acids. Trimming took 4 bases from V and 4 from J, leaving 22 bases between them. The germline V gene encodes CDR1 SGHNT and CDR2 YENEEA. CDR3 coding DNA: TGTGCCAGCAGCTGTGTTCGCGATCTCGGAAAGACCTATGGCTACACCTTC. It specifies CASSCVRDLGKTYGYTF.